The 26 T cell receptor beta chains below all came from one sample that was sequenced in a study of blood T cell repertoires in COVID-19. Produced via immunoSEQ multiplex PCR; TCRdb's table is partial and in-frame only. This table holds around 100,000 clones, roughly 86% found once. Sequencing used peripheral blood. The receptors here all came from a man aged 40-50 years with acute or convalescent COVID-19.

V is TRBV14 and J is TRBJ1-1; perhaps TRBD1 as D (5 bases). CDR3 length: 14 amino acids. CDR1 SGHDN and CDR2 FVKESK come from the germline V gene. Between the trimmed V and J ends, which lost 4 bases and 4 bases, there was a span of 13 bases. The CDR3: CASSPGDAGTEAFF. CDR3 nucleotide sequence: TGTGCCAGCAGCCCGGGGGACGCGGGCACTGAAGCTTTCTTT.

This chain connects TRBV29-1 to TRBJ1-1, with D possibly TRBD1 on 6 matching bases. The CDR3 runs 11 residues. Germline CDR1 SQVTM, CDR2 ANQGSEA. V was trimmed by 7 bases and J by 1 base, leaving 7 bases between them. The CDR3 sequence is CSGGRNTEAFF. CDR3 nucleotide sequence: TGCAGCGGGGGGCGGAACACTGAAGCTTTCTTT.

The chain employs TRBV6-5 and TRBJ2-5; D is ambiguous. V was cut by 6 bases and J by 0 bases, with 11 bases left in between. This CDR3 has 14 amino acids. Germline CDR1 reads MNHEY; CDR2 reads SVGAGI. CDR3 amino acids: CASRDDLDQETQYF. CDR3 in DNA: TGTGCCAGCAGGGATGACCTAGACCAAGAGACCCAGTACTTC.

The V gene is TRBV24-1, the J gene TRBJ2-1; 16 nucleotides align to TRBD2. Germline values: CDR1 KGHDR, CDR2 SFDVKD. CDR3 length equals 17 residues. V was pared by 4 bases and J by 6 bases, with 5 bases of the junction left unmatched. The CDR3 protein is CATSDPGTSGRANEQFF. CDR3 in DNA: TGTGCCACCAGTGACCCCGGGACTAGCGGGAGGGCCAATGAGCAGTTCTTC.

CDR3 DNA sequence: TGTGCCAGCAGCGACGGGACAGGGGTATTGGAGCAGTACTTC. Its protein product is CASSDGTGVLEQYF. The chain has TRBV13 and TRBJ2-7, with 10 nucleotides matching TRBD1. Germline trimming cut 5 bases from V and 7 bases from J; bases unmatched to any gene: 8. Germline CDR1 is PRHDT and CDR2 is FYEKMQ (reference sequence). The CDR3 sequence is 14 residues long. The full variable domain, rest sourced from reference TRBV13 and TRBJ2-7, is AAGVIQSPRHLIKEKRETATLKCYPIPRHDTVYWYQQGPGQDPQFLISFYEKMQSDKGSIPDRFSAQQFSDYHSELNMSSLELGDSALYFCASSDGTGVLEQYFGPGTRLTVT.

The chain is built from TRBV19 and TRBJ1-2; the match to TRBD1 covers 7 bases. Germline CDR1 and CDR2: LNHDA and SQIVND (reference sequence). CDR3 size: 13 residues. V shed 7 bases and J 1 base; nucleotides not matched to a gene: 3. The CDR3: CASKGTDNYGYTF. The CDR3 bases are TGTGCCAGTAAAGGGACAGATAACTATGGCTACACCTTC.

This chain connects TRBV3-1 (or the pseudogene TRBV3-2) to TRBJ2-7, with D maybe TRBD2 (6 bases). CDR1 and CDR2 (germline): LGHDT, YNNKEL (reference sequence). The CDR3 has 12 residues. With 0 bases removed from V and 11 bases from J, the gap between germline ends came to 11 bases. The CDR3, as DNA: TGTGCCAGCAGCCAAGACCGTAGGGAGGAGTACTTC. It codes for CASSQDRREEYF.

The chain uses TRBV15 and TRBJ1-2; D perhaps matches TRBD1 (5 bases). The germline CDR1 and CDR2 sequences are LNHNV and YYDKDF (reference sequence). The ends were cut back, 5 bases at V and 4 bases at J, with 14 bases in the middle. The CDR3 has 14 residues. For the CDR3, the DNA is TGTGCCACCAGCCCGTCGGGGGGGGGCTATGGCTACACCTTC. Its translation: CATSPSGGGYGYTF.

The rearrangement uses TRBV5-1 and TRBJ2-7; 12 bases are shared with TRBD2. The CDR3 sequence is 18 residues long. Germline CDR1 and CDR2: SGHRS and YFSETQ. V trimming: 4 bases; J trimming: 7 bases; junction bases outside the gene matches: 18. The CDR3 nucleotides are TGCGCCAGCAGCCTGACTAGCGGGGGCCCGGTTGATCCGAGAGAGCAGTACTTC. Translated, it gives CASSLTSGGPVDPREQYF.

V gene TRBV19 combines with J gene TRBJ1-2; D perhaps matches TRBD1 (6 bases). This CDR3 is 19 amino acids long. Germline loops: CDR1 LNHDA, CDR2 SQIVND (reference sequence). V dropped 8 bases and J dropped 1 base, with 29 bases sitting between them. The chain's CDR3 is CASSLKPAAGVGVNYGYTF. CDR3 sequence (DNA): TGTGCCAGTTCCCTCAAACCCGCGGCAGGGGTCGGCGTTAACTATGGCTACACCTTC.

The chain couples TRBV27 to TRBJ1-1; D uncertain. The CDR3 has 13 residues. V dropped 6 bases and J dropped 2 bases, with 10 bases sitting between them. The V gene's germline CDR1 is MNHEY and CDR2 SMNVEV (reference sequence). The chain's CDR3 is CASRLAANTEAFF. CDR3 DNA sequence: TGTGCCAGCAGGCTAGCAGCCAACACTGAAGCTTTCTTT.

This chain uses TRBV5-6 with TRBJ1-4; D possibly corresponds to TRBD1 (5 bases). V dropped 4 bases and J dropped 7 bases, with 14 bases sitting between them. Per the germline V gene, CDR1 is SGHDT and CDR2 is YYEEEE. The CDR3 has 14 amino acids. The CDR3 nucleotides read TGTGCCAGCAGCCCCGCCGGAGGGGCTGAAAAACTGTTTTTT. Residues: CASSPAGGAEKLFF.

CDR3 DNA: TGCGCCAGCAGCTTGGGGGAGTCCGGAGCTTTCTTT. Protein: CASSLGESGAFF. This rearrangement joins TRBV5-1 to TRBJ1-1; D is ambiguous. The CDR3 runs to 12 residues. Per germline, CDR1 SGHRS and CDR2 YFSETQ. V dropped 0 bases and J dropped 10 bases, with 10 bases sitting between them.

This clone has just one count. The rearrangement joins TRBV14 to TRBJ2-7; 7 bases are shared with TRBD1. Germline trimming cut 0 bases from V and 3 bases from J; bases unmatched to any gene: 5. Germline CDR1 SGHDN, CDR2 FVKESK. CDR3 length: 15 amino acids. CDR3 in amino acids: CASSQDKGQFYEQYF. DNA for the CDR3: TGTGCCAGCAGCCAAGATAAGGGACAGTTCTACGAGCAGTACTTC.

The sample holds one count of this clone. V usage is TRBV18 and J usage is TRBJ1-2; tentative D call: TRBD1 (5 bases). The ends were cut back, 3 bases at V and 3 bases at J, with 11 bases in the middle. Germline loops: CDR1 KGHSH, CDR2 LQKENI. The CDR3 has 14 amino acids. The chain's CDR3 is CASSPDSRDYGYTF. CDR3 DNA: TGTGCCAGCTCACCCGACAGTCGGGACTATGGCTACACCTTC.

V gene TRBV4-3 combines with J gene TRBJ1-2; weak D call: TRBD1 (6 bases). This CDR3 comprises 15 residues. The germline V gene encodes CDR1 LGHNA and CDR2 YSLEER. Trimming stripped 0 bases from V and 4 bases from J, with 12 bases between. The CDR3 protein is CASSQDSQGSYGYTF. CDR3 DNA: TGCGCCAGCAGCCAAGACTCACAGGGAAGCTATGGCTACACCTTC.

This chain links TRBV4-3 with TRBJ2-7; 7 bases align to TRBD1. V lost 2 bases and J lost 2; bases outside the gene matches: 6. CDR1 LGHNA and CDR2 YSLEER come from the germline V gene. The CDR3 is 15 amino acids. CDR3 sequence (DNA): TGCGCCAGCAGCCAATGGGACAGACGAACCTACGAGCAGTACTTC. Translated: CASSQWDRRTYEQYF.

This clone was seen only a few times. The chain couples TRBV3-1 (or the pseudogene TRBV3-2) to TRBJ2-1; TRBD2 aligns across 11 bases. V was clipped by 4 bases and J by 8 bases; unmatched bases: 7. CDR1 and CDR2 (germline): LGHDT, YNNKEL (reference sequence). The length of the CDR3 is 15 residues. The CDR3 here is CASSLRLAGTDEQFF. The DNA for the CDR3 is TGTGCCAGCAGCCTCAGACTAGCGGGAACGGATGAGCAGTTCTTC.

J is TRBJ2-1 and V is TRBV19; D not resolved. Trimming shortened V by 3 bases and J by 2 bases, and 11 bases separated the two germline ends. CDR1 and CDR2 from the germline V gene are LNHDA and SQIVND (reference sequence). This CDR3 has 15 residues. CDR3 sequence reads: CASSIQAGTYNEQFF. As DNA, the CDR3 is TGTGCCAGTAGTATTCAGGCAGGAACCTACAATGAGCAGTTCTTC.

V is TRBV7-2 and J is TRBJ1-2; D perhaps matches TRBD1 (6 bases). V lost 5 bases to trimming and J lost 8 bases, with 18 bases between them. The CDR3 contains 14 residues. Germline V lookup: CDR1 SGHTA, CDR2 FQGNSA. CDR3 bases: TGTGCCAGCAGCGATACTCCAGGGGTATACGGCTACACCTTC. Translation gives CASSDTPGVYGYTF.

V is TRBV5-1 and J is TRBJ1-4; perhaps TRBD1 as D (6 bases). Germline loops: CDR1 SGHRS, CDR2 YFSETQ. The CDR3 consists of 15 residues. Trimming shortened V by 0 bases and J by 5 bases, and 11 bases separated the two germline ends. CDR3 sequence reads: CASSLGGQRNEKLFF. The CDR3 DNA follows: TGCGCCAGCAGCTTGGGGGGGCAGAGGAATGAAAAACTGTTTTTT.

This clone was observed a few times. The gene calls are TRBV6-5 and TRBJ2-7; D possibly corresponds to TRBD1 (6 bases). Germline loops: CDR1 MNHEY, CDR2 SVGAGI. This CDR3 comprises 11 residues. V lost 6 bases, J lost 6 bases, and 9 bases lay in between. In nucleotides, the CDR3 is TGTGCCAGCAGAGGGGGACGCGAGCAGTACTTC. It codes for CASRGGREQYF.

The chain is built from TRBV30 and TRBJ1-1; D is unclear. The CDR3 loop spans 13 amino acids. V dropped 2 bases and J dropped 1 base, with 8 bases sitting between them. Germline CDR1 and CDR2: GTSNPN and SVGIG (reference sequence). The CDR3 protein is CAWSIRSNTEAFF. The CDR3 nucleotides are TGTGCCTGGAGTATCCGGTCGAACACTGAAGCTTTCTTT.

V gene TRBV7-3 combines with J gene TRBJ2-2; 8 bases map to TRBD2. This CDR3 is 15 amino acids long. Germline V gene lookup returns CDR1 SGHTA and CDR2 FQGTGA. V lost 5 bases to trimming and J lost 3 bases; unmatched junction nucleotides: 5. CDR3 nucleotides: TGTGCCAGCAGCCCGTTCGGGGGGGACACCGGGGAGCTGTTTTTT. This translates into CASSPFGGDTGELFF.

DNA of the CDR3: TGTGCCATCAGTGATACCGGGAGTGGTCTTCAAGCAGATACGCAGTATTTT. Its protein is CAISDTGSGLQADTQYF. The rearrangement joins TRBV10-3 to TRBJ2-3; the D gene is possibly TRBD2 (6 bases). V dropped 3 bases and J dropped 4 bases, with 20 bases sitting between them. The V gene's germline CDR1 is ENHRY and CDR2 SYGVKD. CDR3 length equals 17 residues.

This chain links TRBV7-2 with TRBJ1-6; 9 bases agree with TRBD1. The CDR3 loop spans 15 amino acids. Trimming cost V 5 bases and J 7 bases; bases outside gene matches: 6. Germline lookup yields CDR1 SGHTA and CDR2 FQGNSA. CDR3 in DNA: TGTGCCAGCAGCCCCGGGACAGGGAACAATTCACCCCTCCACTTT. Amino acids: CASSPGTGNNSPLHF.